Below are 13 T cell receptor beta chains sequenced from a single sample in a study of shared clonotypes between healthy human individuals. Using immunoSEQ multiplex PCR, the repertoire was profiled, and TCRdb retains in-frame clones only, with some absent. The data show 1,500,000 or so clones, roughly 96% seen once. Material for sequencing was naive CD4+ T cells sorted from blood. As to subset: CD45RA+ positively selected. Receptor source: a man aged 30-40 years in good health.

This clone was detected only once. This chain joins TRBV19 and TRBJ1-5; D is unresolved. V gave up 8 bases and J gave up 5 bases, with 10 bases separating them. This CDR3 has 12 residues. CDR1 LNHDA and CDR2 SQIVND come from the germline V gene (reference sequence). In nucleotides, the CDR3 is TGTGCCAGTGCCATCCTCTATCAGCCCCAGCATTTT. Protein product: CASAILYQPQHF.

V is TRBV9 and J is TRBJ2-3, with D maybe TRBD2 (5 bases). V was shortened by 0 bases and J by 2 bases, with 10 bases between the two germline ends. The CDR3 sequence is 15 residues long. The germline V gene has CDR1 SGDLS and CDR2 YYNGEE. CDR3 sequence (DNA): TGTGCCAGCAGCGTAGGCGGGTTTAACACAGATACGCAGTATTTT. This gives the protein CASSVGGFNTDTQYF.

The V call is TRBV5-1, the J call TRBJ2-7, with a possible D match to TRBD2 (6 bases). The CDR3 has 14 amino acids. Trimming removed 1 base from V and 6 bases from J, with 14 bases in between. Germline lookup yields CDR1 SGHRS and CDR2 YFSETQ. CDR3 bases: TGCGCCAGCAGCTTGAAACTAGCTTCCGCCGAGCAGTACTTC. Its protein product is CASSLKLASAEQYF.

This chain links TRBV4-3 with TRBJ1-2; TRBD1 aligns across 8 bases. The germline gives CDR1 LGHNA, CDR2 YSLEER. This CDR3 has 14 residues. V lost 2 bases and J lost 4; bases outside the gene matches: 3. This CDR3 reads CASSQQGAVYGYTF. The CDR3 DNA follows: TGCGCCAGCAGCCAACAGGGGGCTGTCTATGGCTACACCTTC.

This clone was counted a single time. The chain has TRBV7-2 and TRBJ1-2; the D gene is possibly TRBD1 (6 bases). CDR1 is SGHTA, CDR2 FQGNSA, per germline. V shed 5 bases and J shed 5 bases, with 21 bases lying between them. The CDR3 is made up of 16 amino acids. CDR3 amino acids: CASSLNSGGDGYGYTF. CDR3 sequence (DNA): TGTGCCAGCAGCCTAAACTCTGGGGGCGATGGGTATGGCTACACCTTC. Full variable domain (rest looked up from reference TRBV7-2 and TRBJ1-2): GAGVSQSPSNKVTEKGKDVELRCDPISGHTALYWYRQSLGQGLEFLIYFQGNSAPDKSGLPSDRFSAERTGGSVSTLTIQRTQQEDSAVYLCASSLNSGGDGYGYTFGSGTRLTVV.

This clone occurred once. V and J are TRBV10-2 and TRBJ2-7, with unresolved D. V dropped 3 bases and J dropped 0 bases, with 9 bases sitting between them. This CDR3 spans 14 amino acids. CDR1 and CDR2 (germline): WSHSY, SAAADI. The CDR3 loop is CASSDWLISYEQYF. CDR3 nucleotides: TGCGCCAGCAGTGATTGGCTTATCTCCTACGAGCAGTACTTC.

The chain recombines TRBV7-2 with TRBJ2-1; 9 bases line up with TRBD2. The CDR3 loop spans 16 amino acids. After removal of 5 bases from V and 8 bases from J, the junction contained 13 bases not matched to a gene. Germline CDR1 and CDR2: SGHTA and FQGNSA. Here the CDR3 DNA reads TGTGCCAGCAGCCCGCTAGGGACTAGCTCATCCGATGAGCAGTTCTTC. This encodes CASSPLGTSSSDEQFF.

This clone was picked up one time. The CDR3 bases are TGTGCCAGCAGCTTAGCCCCCTCACTATCCTACGAGCAGTACTTC. It yields the protein CASSLAPSLSYEQYF. This rearrangement joins TRBV7-2 to TRBJ2-7; D is ambiguous. CDR1 SGHTA and CDR2 FQGNSA come from the germline V gene. The V end lost 0 bases, the J end lost 1 base, and 10 bases lay between the germline ends. This CDR3 contains 15 residues.

The chain is built from TRBV5-5 and TRBJ2-5; D is possibly TRBD2 (6 bases). V was shortened by 1 base and J by 4 bases, with 11 bases between the two germline ends. This CDR3 is built from 14 residues. The germline V gene has CDR1 SGHKS and CDR2 YYEKEE (reference sequence). As DNA, the CDR3 is TGTGCCAGCAGCTTGCGGGGGAGAGGAGAGACCCAGTACTTC. Translated, it gives CASSLRGRGETQYF.

To note about this clone: Distinct nucleotide sequences in the sample also encode this CDR3. The V call is TRBV5-5, the J call TRBJ2-2; no definite D call. Germline-derived CDR1 and CDR2 are SGHKS and YYEKEE (reference sequence). Trimming stripped 0 bases from V and 1 base from J, with 4 bases between. This CDR3 comprises 14 residues. CDR3 nucleotides: TGTGCCAGCAGCTTGGCTGTGAACACCGGGGAGCTGTTTTTT. It yields the protein CASSLAVNTGELFF.

Only one count was recorded for this clone. Germline is not matched at one junction end, which may reflect a read error. The CDR3 DNA is TGTGCCAGCTCACCAGAGAAACATGGCCACACCTTC. This gives the protein CASSPEKHGHTF. The rearrangement links TRBV18 to TRBJ1-2; D ambiguous. CDR1 and CDR2 from the germline V gene are KGHSH and LQKENI. The CDR3 sequence is 12 residues long. The full variable domain, in which reference TRBV18 and TRBJ1-2 provide the parts outside the CDR3, is NAGVMQNPRHLVRRRGQEARLRCSPMKGHSHVYWYRQLPEEGLKFMVYLQKENIIDESGMPKERFSAEFPKEGPSILRIQQVVRGDSAAYFCASSPEKHGHTFGSGTRLTVV.

The CDR3 loop reads CASAEGVVNEQFF. The CDR3 nucleotides are TGCGCCAGCGCGGAGGGGGTCGTCAATGAGCAGTTCTTC. The rearrangement uses TRBV10-1 and TRBJ2-1, with D perhaps matching TRBD1 or TRBD2 (6 bases each). Per germline, CDR1 WNHNN and CDR2 SYGVQD (reference sequence). The CDR3 is 13 residues long. Between the trimmed V and J ends, which lost 8 bases and 6 bases, there was a span of 14 bases.

V and J are TRBV6-8 and TRBJ2-3, with 7 bases aligning to TRBD1. V lost 10 bases and J lost 4; bases outside the gene matches: 20. This CDR3 has 17 residues. The V gene's germline CDR1 is MNHGY and CDR2 SAAAGT. The CDR3 protein is CATPTRTGPQSPDTQYF. The CDR3 nucleotides read TGTGCCACACCCACACGGACAGGCCCACAGAGTCCAGATACGCAGTATTTT.